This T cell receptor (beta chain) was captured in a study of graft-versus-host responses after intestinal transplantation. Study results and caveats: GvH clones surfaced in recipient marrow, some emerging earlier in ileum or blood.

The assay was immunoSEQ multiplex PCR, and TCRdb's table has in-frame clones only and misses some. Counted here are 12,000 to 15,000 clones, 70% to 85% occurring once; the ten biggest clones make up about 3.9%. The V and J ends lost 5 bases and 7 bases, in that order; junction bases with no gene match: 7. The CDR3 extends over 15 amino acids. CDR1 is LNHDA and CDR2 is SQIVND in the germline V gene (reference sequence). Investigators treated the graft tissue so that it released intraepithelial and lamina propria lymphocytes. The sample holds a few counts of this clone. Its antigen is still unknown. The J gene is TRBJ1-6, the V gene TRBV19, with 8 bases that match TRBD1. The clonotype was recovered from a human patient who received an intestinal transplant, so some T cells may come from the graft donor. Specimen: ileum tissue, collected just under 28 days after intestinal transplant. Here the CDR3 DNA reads TGTGCCAGTAGTCCCCAACAGGGGGGAAATTCACCCCTCCACTTT. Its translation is CASSPQQGGNSPLHF.